Detailed here is one T cell receptor (beta chain). Antigen unknown. The data derive from a study of STAT5B mutations in CD4+ large granular lymphocyte leukemia. The overall study: The CDR3 'QG' motif was associated with a particular HLA allele among healthy donors.

Study results and caveats: Main leukemic clonotypes were patient-specific, but 20% to 25% appeared at low frequency elsewhere.

Some clones are missing from TCRdb's copy, which holds only in-frame ones; the method was immunoSEQ multiplex PCR. This sample has 40,000 to 45,000 clones, with roughly 79% found just once. This CDR3 spans 12 amino acids. The germline V gene has CDR1 SGHNT and CDR2 YENEEA. V was shortened by 0 bases and J by 5 bases, with 3 bases between the two germline ends. The chain has TRBV11-3 and TRBJ2-3; D unclear. The sequenced sample consisted of CD4+ T cells from blood buffy coats. The TCR comes from a human donor in good health. CDR3 amino acids: CASSLDGDTQYF. As DNA, the CDR3 is TGTGCCAGCAGCTTAGATGGAGATACGCAGTATTTT.